This is a list of T cell receptor beta chains from one sample in a study of blood T cell repertoires in COVID-19. The assay was immunoSEQ multiplex PCR, and TCRdb's table has in-frame clones only and misses some. The sample includes approximately 34,000 clones, around nine tenths of them seen just once. Input material: peripheral blood. These TCRs come from a human donor in a cohort sampled during active COVID-19. Both conserved end residues are part of each CDR3. The D gene is left open where the match is weak.

14 . TRBJ2-3 TRBV2 CASTRQFVADTQYF
16 . TRBJ1-2 TRBV3-1/TRBV3-2 CASSQDWGRQGHGYTF
14 . TRBJ2-7 TRBV25-1 CASNGTCSSYEQYF
17 TRBD1 TRBJ1-2 TRBV19 CASSSPPGTGTNYGYTF
13 TRBD1 TRBJ2-7 TRBV19 CASSPQGAYEQYF
16 . TRBJ2-5 TRBV18 CASSSLVTGPQETQYF
20 . TRBJ1-1 TRBV5-1 CASSSPLRGRETVANTEAFF
14 TRBD2 TRBJ2-7 TRBV4-2 CASSHPGLAYEQYF
17 TRBD1 TRBJ1-2 TRBV15 CATSRGNILRDSYGYTF
15 . TRBJ1-5 TRBV30 CAWRTAGAPNQPQHF
13 . TRBJ2-7 TRBV7-9 CASRSTVSYEQYF
22 TRBD2 TRBJ2-5 TRBV7-8 CASSRDRTSISGRSNRDGTQYF
15 TRBD1 TRBJ1-1 TRBV7-2 CASNAGQGSGTEAFF
17 TRBD2 TRBJ2-5 TRBV5-3 CARSLDRLAEKQETQYF
13 . TRBJ2-3 TRBV6-5 CASRKTIADTQYF
16 TRBD2 TRBJ2-1 TRBV7-2 CASSPGGSGRRNEQFF
14 . TRBJ1-1 TRBV27 CASGETGLNTEAFF
15 TRBD1 TRBJ2-1 TRBV18 CASSRVDRANNEQFF
16 . TRBJ1-2 TRBV3-1/TRBV3-2 CASSQVPNGAGYGYTF
16 TRBD1 TRBJ1-2 TRBV18 CASSLSPGQANYGYTF
13 . TRBJ1-2 TRBV30 CAWSPGVGGGYTF
16 . TRBJ1-2 TRBV15 CATSRDRGEIYYGYTF
15 . TRBJ1-2 TRBV6-1 CASSEASGGAYGYTF
17 . TRBJ2-2 TRBV6-2/TRBV6-3 CASSYSGGRSRTGELFF
13 . TRBJ1-1 TRBV5-5 CASSDRFDTEAFF
15 . TRBJ2-2 TRBV19 CASSKQMTGTGELFF
14 TRBD1 TRBJ2-2 TRBV7-9 CTMEQGRSTGELFF
19 TRBD2 TRBJ2-4 TRBV27 CASSSGPSGAGVAKNIQYF
14 TRBD1 TRBJ2-1 TRBV3-1/TRBV3-2 CASSHPDRGNEQFF
14 . TRBJ2-2 TRBV11-3 CASSLRGSTGELFF
15 . TRBJ1-4 TRBV18 CASSPRVGANEKLFF
19 TRBD2 TRBJ2-5 TRBV7-9 CASSSASGTSGRGVETQYF
14 . TRBJ1-1 TRBV7-3 CASSLDSSATEAFF
14 . TRBJ1-5 TRBV5-1 CASSFDGGNQPQHF
13 . TRBJ2-3 TRBV12-3/TRBV12-4 CASRWASTDTQYF
13 TRBD1 TRBJ2-3 TRBV9 CASSGQGGDTQYF
12 . TRBJ2-6 TRBV28 CAAGGGANVLTF
14 TRBD1 TRBJ1-6 TRBV15 CATSREGGITPLHF
13 . TRBJ1-5 TRBV19 CASSHRSNQPQHF
13 . TRBJ2-1 TRBV3-1/TRBV3-2 CASSQVAGKEQFF
13 . TRBJ2-7 TRBV5-1 CASSLQGTYEQYF
15 . TRBJ1-6 TRBV4-3 CASSQDRSISSPLHF
14 . TRBJ1-2 TRBV4-3 CASSQVQGYYGYTF
16 TRBD1 TRBJ1-2 TRBV4-1 CASSQTQGAANYGYTF
15 . TRBJ1-3 TRBV10-3 CAISELRVGGNTIYF
13 . TRBJ2-2 TRBV30 CASEGLNTGELFF
16 . TRBJ1-6 TRBV14 CASSQEGLSYNSPLHF
16 TRBD1 TRBJ2-7 TRBV5-1 CASSTGTDRLSYEQYF